This record concerns one T cell receptor beta chain sequence. The source of the sample is a study of shared clonotypes between healthy human individuals. CDR3 length: 13 amino acids. The J segment lost 0 bases and the V segment lost 9 bases, leaving 2 bases of the junction unmatched. Germline V lookup: CDR1 MDHEN, CDR2 SYDVKM. Sequencing used immunoSEQ multiplex PCR; TCRdb keeps in-frame clones, though not all of them. This sample has around 550,000 clones; about 96% occur once, and the top ten carry 0.06%. This chain connects TRBV28 to TRBJ2-3; 8 nucleotides agree with TRBD1. This clonotype originated in a woman aged 30 to 39 in good health. Material for sequencing was naive CD4+ T cells sorted from blood. The subset denotes: CD45RA+ positively selected. DNA of the CDR3: TGTGCCAGTGACAGGGGTAGCACAGATACGCAGTATTTT. This translates into CASDRGSTDTQYF.